This T cell receptor (beta chain) was captured by sequencing in a study of blood T cell repertoires in COVID-19. Study summary: The United States, Italy and Spain supplied acute and convalescent COVID-19 samples.

Data came from immunoSEQ multiplex PCR; TCRdb stores just in-frame clones and leaves some out. The table has approximately 200,000 clones, approximately 80% seen once; the top ten hold about 6.9%. Between the trimmed V and J ends, which lost 4 bases and 6 bases, there was a span of 17 bases. CDR3 length: 14 residues. In germline, CDR1 is SGHRS, CDR2 YFSETQ. The chain is built from TRBV5-1 and TRBJ2-7, with unresolved D. What was sequenced was peripheral blood. The sequence was obtained from a human donor with acute or convalescent COVID-19. The donor label of this sample is uncertain. The CDR3 here is CASSLISSEVEQYF. The CDR3 DNA follows: TGCGCCAGCAGCCTCATTTCCTCTGAGGTCGAGCAGTACTTC.